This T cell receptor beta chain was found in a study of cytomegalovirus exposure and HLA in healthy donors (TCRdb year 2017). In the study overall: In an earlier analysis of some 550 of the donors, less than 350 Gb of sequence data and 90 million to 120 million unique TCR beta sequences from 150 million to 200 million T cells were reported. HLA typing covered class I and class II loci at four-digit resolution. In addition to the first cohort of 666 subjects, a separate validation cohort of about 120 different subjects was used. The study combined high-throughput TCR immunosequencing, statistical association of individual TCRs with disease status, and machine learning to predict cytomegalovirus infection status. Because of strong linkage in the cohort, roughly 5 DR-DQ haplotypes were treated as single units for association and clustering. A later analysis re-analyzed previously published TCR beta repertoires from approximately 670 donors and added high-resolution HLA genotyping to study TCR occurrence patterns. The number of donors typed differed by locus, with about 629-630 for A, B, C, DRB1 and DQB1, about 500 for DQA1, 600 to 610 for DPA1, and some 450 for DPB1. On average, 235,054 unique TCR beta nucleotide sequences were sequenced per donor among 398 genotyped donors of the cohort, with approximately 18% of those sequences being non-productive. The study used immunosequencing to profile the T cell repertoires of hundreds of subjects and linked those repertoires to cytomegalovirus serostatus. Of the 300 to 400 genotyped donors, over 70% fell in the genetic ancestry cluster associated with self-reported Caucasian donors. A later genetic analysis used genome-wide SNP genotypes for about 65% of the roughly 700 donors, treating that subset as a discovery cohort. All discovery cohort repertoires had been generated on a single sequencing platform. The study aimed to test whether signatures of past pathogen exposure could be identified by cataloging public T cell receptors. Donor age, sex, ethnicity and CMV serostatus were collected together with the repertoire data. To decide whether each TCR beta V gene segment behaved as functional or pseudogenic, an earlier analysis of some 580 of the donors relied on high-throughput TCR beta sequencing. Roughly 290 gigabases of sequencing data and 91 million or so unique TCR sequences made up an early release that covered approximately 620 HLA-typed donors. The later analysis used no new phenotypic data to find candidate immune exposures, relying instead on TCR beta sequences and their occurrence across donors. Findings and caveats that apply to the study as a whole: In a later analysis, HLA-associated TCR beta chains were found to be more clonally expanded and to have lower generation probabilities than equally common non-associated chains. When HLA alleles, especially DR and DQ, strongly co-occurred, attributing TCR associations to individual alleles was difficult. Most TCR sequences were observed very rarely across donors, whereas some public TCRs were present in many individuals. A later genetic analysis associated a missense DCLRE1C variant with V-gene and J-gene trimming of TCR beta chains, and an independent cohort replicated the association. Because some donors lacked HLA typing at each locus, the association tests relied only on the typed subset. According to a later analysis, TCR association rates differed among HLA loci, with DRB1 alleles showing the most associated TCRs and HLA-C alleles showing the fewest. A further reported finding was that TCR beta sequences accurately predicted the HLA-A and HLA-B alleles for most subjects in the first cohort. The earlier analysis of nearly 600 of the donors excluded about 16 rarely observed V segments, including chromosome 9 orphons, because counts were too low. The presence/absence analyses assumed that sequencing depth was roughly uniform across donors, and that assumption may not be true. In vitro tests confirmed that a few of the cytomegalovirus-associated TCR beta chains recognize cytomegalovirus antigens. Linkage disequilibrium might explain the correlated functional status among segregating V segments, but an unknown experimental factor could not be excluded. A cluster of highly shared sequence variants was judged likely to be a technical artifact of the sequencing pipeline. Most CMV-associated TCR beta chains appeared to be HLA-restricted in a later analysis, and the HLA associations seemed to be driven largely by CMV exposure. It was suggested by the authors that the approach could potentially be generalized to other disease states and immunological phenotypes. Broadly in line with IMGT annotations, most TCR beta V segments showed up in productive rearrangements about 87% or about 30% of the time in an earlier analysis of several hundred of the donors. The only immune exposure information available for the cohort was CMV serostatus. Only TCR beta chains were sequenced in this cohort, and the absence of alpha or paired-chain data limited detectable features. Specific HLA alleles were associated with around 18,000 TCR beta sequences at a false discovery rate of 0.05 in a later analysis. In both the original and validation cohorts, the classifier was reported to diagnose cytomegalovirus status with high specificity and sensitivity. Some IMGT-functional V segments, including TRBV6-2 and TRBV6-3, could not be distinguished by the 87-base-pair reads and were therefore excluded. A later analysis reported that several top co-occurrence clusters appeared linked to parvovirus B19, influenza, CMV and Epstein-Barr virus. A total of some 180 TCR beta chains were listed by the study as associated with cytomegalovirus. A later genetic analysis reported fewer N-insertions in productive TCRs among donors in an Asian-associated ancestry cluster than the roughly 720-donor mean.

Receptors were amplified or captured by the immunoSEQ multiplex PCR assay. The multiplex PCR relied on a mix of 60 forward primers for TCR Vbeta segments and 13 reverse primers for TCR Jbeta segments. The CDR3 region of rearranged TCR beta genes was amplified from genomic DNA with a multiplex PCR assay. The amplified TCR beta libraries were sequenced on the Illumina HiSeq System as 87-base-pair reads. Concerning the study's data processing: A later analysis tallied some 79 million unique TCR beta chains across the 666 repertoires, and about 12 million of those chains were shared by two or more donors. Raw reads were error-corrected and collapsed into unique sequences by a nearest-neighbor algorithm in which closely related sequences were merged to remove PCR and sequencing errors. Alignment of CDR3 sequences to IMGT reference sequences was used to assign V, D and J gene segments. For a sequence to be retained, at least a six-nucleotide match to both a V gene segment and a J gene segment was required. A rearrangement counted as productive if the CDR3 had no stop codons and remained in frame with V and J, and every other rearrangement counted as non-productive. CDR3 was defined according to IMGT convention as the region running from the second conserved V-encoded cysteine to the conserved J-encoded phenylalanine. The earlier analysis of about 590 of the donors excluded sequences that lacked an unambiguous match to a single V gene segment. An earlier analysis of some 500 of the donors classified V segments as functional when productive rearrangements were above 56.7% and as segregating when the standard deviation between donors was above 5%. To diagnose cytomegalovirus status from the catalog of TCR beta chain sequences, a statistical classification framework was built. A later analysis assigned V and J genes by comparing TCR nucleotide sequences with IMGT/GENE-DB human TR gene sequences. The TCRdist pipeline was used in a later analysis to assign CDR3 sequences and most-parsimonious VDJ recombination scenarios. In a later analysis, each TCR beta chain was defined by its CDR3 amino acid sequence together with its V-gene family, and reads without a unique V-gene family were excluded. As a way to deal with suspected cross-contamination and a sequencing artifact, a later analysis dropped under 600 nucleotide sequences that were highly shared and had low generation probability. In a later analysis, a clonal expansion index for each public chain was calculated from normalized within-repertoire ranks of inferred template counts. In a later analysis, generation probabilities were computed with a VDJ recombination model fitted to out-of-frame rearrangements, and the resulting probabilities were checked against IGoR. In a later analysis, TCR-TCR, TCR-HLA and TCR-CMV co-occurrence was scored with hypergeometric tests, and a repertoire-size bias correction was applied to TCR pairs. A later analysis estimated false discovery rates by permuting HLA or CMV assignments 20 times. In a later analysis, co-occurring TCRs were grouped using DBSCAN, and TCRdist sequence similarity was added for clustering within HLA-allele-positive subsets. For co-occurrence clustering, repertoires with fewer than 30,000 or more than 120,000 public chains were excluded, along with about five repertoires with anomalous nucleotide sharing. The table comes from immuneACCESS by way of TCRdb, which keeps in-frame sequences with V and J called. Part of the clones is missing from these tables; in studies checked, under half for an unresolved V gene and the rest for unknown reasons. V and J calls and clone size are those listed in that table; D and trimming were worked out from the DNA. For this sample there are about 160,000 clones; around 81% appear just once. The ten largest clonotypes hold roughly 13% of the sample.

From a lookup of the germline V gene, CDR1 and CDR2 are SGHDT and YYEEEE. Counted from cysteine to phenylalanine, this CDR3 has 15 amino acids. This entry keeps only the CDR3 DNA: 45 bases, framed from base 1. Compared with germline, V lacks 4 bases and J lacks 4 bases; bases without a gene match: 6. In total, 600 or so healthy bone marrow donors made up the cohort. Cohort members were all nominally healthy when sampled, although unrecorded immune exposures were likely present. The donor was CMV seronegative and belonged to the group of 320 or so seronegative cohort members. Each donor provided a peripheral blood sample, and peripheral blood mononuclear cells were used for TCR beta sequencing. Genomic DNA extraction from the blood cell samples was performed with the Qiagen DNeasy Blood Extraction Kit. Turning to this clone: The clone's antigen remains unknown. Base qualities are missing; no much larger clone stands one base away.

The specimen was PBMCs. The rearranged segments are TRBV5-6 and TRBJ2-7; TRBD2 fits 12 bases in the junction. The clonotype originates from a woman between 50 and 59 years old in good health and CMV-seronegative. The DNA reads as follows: TGTGCCAGCAGCCGCGGACTAGCGGGACAGTACGAGCAGTACTTC. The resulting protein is CASSRGLAGQYEQYF.